This T cell receptor (beta chain) originates from a study of T cell responses to AZD1222 COVID-19 vaccine. Study findings and constraints: Baseline seropositives among AZD1222 recipients totaled only six or seven. Elevations in Spike-specific TCR breadth and depth followed administration of two AZD1222 doses. Females made up more of the donors, who were largely white British, and clonal diversity may have come out too low. Dominant at 160-218 and 743-854, vaccine-associated CD4 TCRs also spanned spike.

This table comes from immunoSEQ multiplex PCR, and its TCRdb copy is limited to in-frame clones, with some not included. Of around 100,000 clones in the sample, around 89% were seen once. About this clone itself: The antigen remains undetermined.

Trimming left V 4 bases short and J 5 bases short, with 14 bases between. CDR1 and CDR2 (germline): SNHLY, FYNNEI. This CDR3 is built from 14 residues. The chain couples TRBV2 to TRBJ1-1; D is possibly TRBD1 (6 bases). The sequence derives from an adult in good health. The specimen was peripheral blood, collected on day 0 of AZD1222 vaccination. Here the CDR3 reads CASSGGAVPTEAFF. In DNA, the CDR3 is TGTGCCAGCAGTGGGGGGGCAGTCCCAACTGAAGCTTTCTTT.